Below, 8 T cell receptor beta chains from the same sample are listed, as sequenced in a study of cytomegalovirus exposure and HLA in healthy donors. Primers included in the PCR were 60 Vbeta and 13 Jbeta primers. TCRdb's copy holds only in-frame clones and misses some; the assay was immunoSEQ multiplex PCR. Among 150,000 to 200,000 clones listed, approximately 80% were seen once. Sequencing was carried out using PBMCs. Every receptor here comes from a woman aged 18-29 years in good health and CMV-seropositive.

This clone occurred a few times. The chain is built from TRBV4-3 and TRBJ1-3; D remains unclear. The germline V and J ends were trimmed by 0 bases and 5 bases, with 11 bases remaining between them. The CDR3 length is 15 residues. Germline CDR1 is LGHNA and CDR2 is YSLEER. This CDR3 reads CASSQEVQSRNTIYF. CDR3 DNA: TGCGCCAGCAGCCAAGAAGTCCAGTCGAGAAACACCATATATTTT.

V is TRBV4-3 and J is TRBJ2-1; TRBD2 matches 7 bases. The germline V gene encodes CDR1 LGHNA and CDR2 YSLEER. The J segment lost 3 bases and the V segment lost 0 bases, leaving 2 bases of the junction unmatched. CDR3 length equals 15 residues. Here the CDR3 reads CASSQDWGGYNEQFF. Written as DNA, the CDR3 is TGCGCCAGCAGCCAAGACTGGGGGGGCTACAATGAGCAGTTCTTC.

V and J are TRBV5-1 and TRBJ2-1; no firm D call. The V gene lost 0 bases and the J gene lost 0 bases, with 7 bases spanning the gap. This CDR3 has 15 residues. Germline V gene data show CDR1 as SGHRS and CDR2 as YFSETQ. CDR3 region: CASSLDSYSYNEQFF. The CDR3 DNA reads TGCGCCAGCAGCTTGGACAGTTACTCCTACAATGAGCAGTTCTTC.

This clone was recorded once. The chain has TRBV13 and TRBJ1-6; 8 bases are a match to TRBD1. Trimming removed 5 bases from V and 8 bases from J; junction bases left unmatched: 8. The CDR3 runs 15 residues. Germline-derived CDR1 and CDR2 are PRHDT and FYEKMQ (reference sequence). The CDR3 DNA is TGTGCCAGCAGCGAGCAGGGGGCTGTTTATTCACCCCTCCACTTT. Its translation: CASSEQGAVYSPLHF.

The chain is built from TRBV6-4 and TRBJ1-6, with D unclear. CDR1 is MRHNA and CDR2 is SNTAGT in the germline V gene. V lost 8 bases and J lost 0, with 8 bases in between. The CDR3 loop spans 14 amino acids. The CDR3 DNA follows: TGTGCCAGCTTCTTTAGCTCCTATAATTCACCCCTCCACTTT. This translates into CASFFSSYNSPLHF.

In this sample, this clone turned up once. The chain links TRBV6-1 to TRBJ2-7; tentatively, D is TRBD2 (6 bases). The germline V gene has CDR1 MNHNS and CDR2 SASEGT. The length of the CDR3 is 15 residues. Trimming removed 6 bases from V and 2 bases from J, with 17 bases in between. This chain's CDR3 is CASSGGLYLAYEQYV. Written as DNA, the CDR3 is TGTGCCAGCAGCGGGGGACTTTACCTCGCCTACGAGCAGTACGTC.

The J gene is TRBJ2-1, the V gene TRBV11-3; 7 nucleotides agree with TRBD2. Trimming took 4 bases from V and 10 from J; bases not matched to a gene: 16. This CDR3 has 16 residues. Germline loops: CDR1 SGHNT, CDR2 YENEEA. The CDR3 sequence is CASSSQGGGSSTEQFF. The DNA of the CDR3 is TGTGCCAGCAGCTCCCAGGGCGGGGGTTCCTCTACGGAGCAGTTCTTC.

This clone has a handful of counts. The rearrangement uses TRBV6-6 and TRBJ1-1, with 7 bases identical to TRBD1. The CDR3 spans 14 residues. Germline lookup yields CDR1 MNHNY and CDR2 SVGAGI (reference sequence). The V gene end was trimmed by 2 bases and the J gene end by 6 bases; junction bases not matched to a gene: 6. The CDR3, as DNA: TGTGCCAGCAGTTACCCCAGGGGGGAGTCTGAAGCTTTCTTT. Protein product: CASSYPRGESEAFF.